The 32 T cell receptor beta chains below were found in one sample sequenced in a study of T cell clones after liver transplantation. Data came from immunoSEQ multiplex PCR; TCRdb stores just in-frame clones and leaves some out. The sample lists roughly 80,000 clones, 82% occurring once. The sequences come from CD4+ T cells from blood, collected 45 to 46 months after liver transplant. These receptors came from a human patient who received a liver transplant. The T cells may partly be graft donor cells.

The rearrangement uses TRBV11-1 and TRBJ2-3, with D perhaps TRBD2 (6 bases). This CDR3 comprises 13 residues. The V gene lost 10 bases and the J gene lost 4 bases, with 15 bases spanning the gap. Germline V gives CDR1 SGHAT, CDR2 FQDESV (reference sequence). Written as DNA, the CDR3 is TGTGCCACCATGGACTATTCCGCAGATACGCAGTATTTT. As protein: CATMDYSADTQYF. Full variable domain (rest looked up from reference TRBV11-1 and TRBJ2-3): EAEVAQSPRYKITEKSQAVAFWCDPISGHATLYWYRQILGQGPELLVQFQDESVVDDSQLPKDRFSAERLKGVDSTLKIQPAELGDSAMYLCATMDYSADTQYFGPGTRLTVL.

The chain combines TRBV19 with TRBJ2-1; possible D gene TRBD1, 6 bases. The germline V gene has CDR1 LNHDA and CDR2 SQIVND (reference sequence). V shed 0 bases and J shed 8 bases, with 11 bases lying between them. The CDR3 sequence is 14 residues long. As DNA, the CDR3 is TGTGCCAGTAGTATAGACCCACAGGGTTATGAGCAGTTCTTC. Translated: CASSIDPQGYEQFF.

The chain links TRBV4-1 to TRBJ1-5; 10 bases align to TRBD1. The J segment lost 11 bases and the V segment lost 0 bases, leaving 4 bases of the junction unmatched. The CDR3 is 14 amino acids. From germline, CDR1 is MGHRA and CDR2 YSYEKL. CDR3: CASSQDDRGLAQHF. The CDR3 nucleotides are TGCGCCAGCAGCCAAGATGACAGGGGGCTGGCCCAGCATTTT.

The chain joins TRBV5-6 to TRBJ2-7; 8 positions agree with TRBD1. CDR1 and CDR2 (germline): SGHDT, YYEEEE. The CDR3 loop spans 15 amino acids. J lost 4 bases, V lost 4 bases, and 10 bases had no gene match. CDR3 coding DNA: TGTGCCAGCAGCCCCCTGGACAGGGAAGGGTACGAGCAGTACTTC. This translates into CASSPLDREGYEQYF.

This chain joins TRBV6-5 and TRBJ2-1, with D unclear. Trimming removed 6 bases from V and 9 bases from J, with 12 bases in between. Germline lookup yields CDR1 MNHEY and CDR2 SVGAGI. This CDR3 region has 12 residues. This CDR3 reads CASRPTNGEQFF. CDR3 DNA: TGTGCCAGCAGACCTACTAATGGTGAGCAGTTCTTC.

The table lists this clone with a count of one. This chain uses TRBV11-2 with TRBJ2-4, with no clear D. Germline V lookup: CDR1 SGHAT, CDR2 FQNNGV. This CDR3 has 12 amino acids. Trimming cost V 5 bases and J 6 bases, with 8 bases left between them. The CDR3 spells CASSPLRNIQYF. In DNA, the CDR3 is TGTGCCAGCAGCCCACTAAGAAACATTCAGTACTTC.

The genes are TRBV18 and TRBJ1-3; D might be TRBD1 (6 bases). CDR3 length equals 12 residues. CDR1 and CDR2 (germline): KGHSH, LQKENI. The ends were cut back, 6 bases at V and 8 bases at J, with 11 bases in the middle. The CDR3 protein is CASSTKGDTIYF. CDR3 coding DNA: TGTGCCAGCTCTACCAAGGGGGACACCATATATTTT.

The rearrangement links TRBV15 to TRBJ2-1; 8 nucleotides align to TRBD2. The CDR3 sequence is 15 residues long. The V gene's germline CDR1 is LNHNV and CDR2 YYDKDF (reference sequence). The junction had 10 bases not matched to a gene; V was cut back by 5 bases and J by 7 bases. The CDR3 protein is CATSLLGLAENEQFF. The CDR3 DNA sequence: TGTGCCACCAGCCTCCTCGGACTAGCTGAAAATGAGCAGTTCTTC.

The J gene is TRBJ2-7, the V gene TRBV30; D is possibly TRBD1 or TRBD2 (5 bases each). This CDR3 has 15 residues. The germline V gene encodes CDR1 GTSNPN and CDR2 SVGIG (reference sequence). Trimming cost V 0 bases and J 0 bases, with 12 bases left between them. CDR3 sequence reads: CAWSVYSGPSYEQYF. Written as DNA, the CDR3 is TGTGCCTGGAGTGTATACTCGGGGCCCTCCTACGAGCAGTACTTC.

The chain recombines TRBV19 with TRBJ2-7, with D maybe TRBD1 (5 bases). In germline, CDR1 is LNHDA, CDR2 SQIVND (reference sequence). Trimming removed 4 bases from V and 2 bases from J, with 12 bases in between. The CDR3 contains 14 residues. CDR3 sequence reads: CASSRQHTTYEQYF. The CDR3 DNA sequence: TGTGCCAGTAGTAGACAGCACACTACCTACGAGCAGTACTTC.

The rearrangement links TRBV9 to TRBJ2-2; tentative D call: TRBD2 (5 bases). Germline assignment: CDR1 SGDLS and CDR2 YYNGEE. V was pared by 4 bases and J by 3 bases, with 19 bases between. This CDR3 is 17 amino acids long. CDR3: CASSPWSRGWDTGELFF. The DNA of the CDR3 is TGTGCCAGCAGCCCATGGAGCAGAGGGTGGGACACCGGGGAGCTGTTTTTT.

This chain joins TRBV5-1 and TRBJ2-2, with 8 bases aligning to TRBD2. Losses at the gene ends were 2 bases for V and 6 bases for J; bases not matched to a gene: 6. The germline CDR1 and CDR2 sequences are SGHRS and YFSETQ. This CDR3 has 15 residues. CDR3 nucleotides: TGCGCCAGCAGCTTAACGGGAGGGGTTCCCGGGGAGCTGTTTTTT. Its protein is CASSLTGGVPGELFF.

The gene calls are TRBV7-8 and TRBJ2-2; TRBD1 aligns across 7 bases. The V gene end was trimmed by 6 bases and the J gene end by 0 bases; junction bases not matched to a gene: 7. The germline CDR1 and CDR2 sequences are SGHVS and FQNEAQ. The CDR3 has 16 amino acids. Here the CDR3 reads CASRNPGQSNTGELFF. In nucleotides, the CDR3 is TGTGCCAGCAGGAACCCGGGACAGTCGAACACCGGGGAGCTGTTTTTT. The full variable domain, in which reference TRBV7-8 and TRBJ2-2 provide the parts outside the CDR3, is GAGVSQSPRYKVAKRGQDVALRCDPISGHVSLFWYQQALGQGPEFLTYFQNEAQLDKSGLPSDRFFAERPEGSVSTLKIQRTQQEDSAVYLCASRNPGQSNTGELFFGEGSRLTVL.

This clone was counted many times. The chain links TRBV7-2 to TRBJ2-7; D is ambiguous. Per germline, CDR1 SGHTA and CDR2 FQGNSA. Trimming took off 4 bases at V and 0 bases at J, with 10 bases between the two ends. There are 14 residues in the CDR3. The DNA of the CDR3 is TGTGCCAGCAGCTCGAACCGGGCCTCCTACGAGCAGTACTTC. Its translation: CASSSNRASYEQYF.

The V call is TRBV18, the J call TRBJ2-7, with 7 nucleotides matching TRBD2. The CDR3 is 14 amino acids. Germline trimming cut 3 bases from V and 1 base from J; bases unmatched to any gene: 3. The germline V gene has CDR1 KGHSH and CDR2 LQKENI. CDR3 sequence reads: CASSPLADSYEQYF. CDR3 coding DNA: TGTGCCAGCTCACCTCTAGCGGATTCCTACGAGCAGTACTTC.

The CDR3 nucleotides are TGCGCCAGCACCCTAGGGGGGAACTATGGCTACACCTTC. As protein: CASTLGGNYGYTF. The rearrangement links TRBV5-1 to TRBJ1-2; weak D call: TRBD1 (6 bases). V gave up 6 bases and J gave up 2 bases, with 11 bases separating them. CDR3 length: 13 residues. Germline V gene sequence: CDR1 SGHRS, CDR2 YFSETQ.

The V and J genes are TRBV6-5 and TRBJ2-1; 11 positions match TRBD2. This CDR3 has 15 residues. Trimming removed 4 bases from V and 7 bases from J; junction bases left unmatched: 6. Germline V gene lookup returns CDR1 MNHEY and CDR2 SVGAGI. CDR3 sequence reads: CASSLAGGPKNEQFF. The CDR3 nucleotides are TGTGCCAGCAGTTTAGCGGGAGGGCCTAAGAATGAGCAGTTCTTC.

The V call is TRBV6-1, the J call TRBJ2-4, with TRBD1 matching 9 bases. V lost 1 base, J lost 6 bases, and 7 bases stayed unmatched. The CDR3 is 16 amino acids. Germline V gives CDR1 MNHNS, CDR2 SASEGT. The CDR3 protein is CASSEVDRGSRNIQYF. In DNA form, the CDR3 reads TGTGCCAGCAGTGAAGTGGACAGGGGCTCTCGAAACATTCAGTACTTC.

This clone was counted a few times. V gene TRBV4-2 combines with J gene TRBJ2-5, with TRBD1 matching 8 bases. V dropped 5 bases and J dropped 3; count of bases not matched to a gene: 14. Per the germline V gene, CDR1 is LGHNA and CDR2 is YNFKEQ. The CDR3 has 17 amino acids. The CDR3 DNA follows: TGTGCCAGCAGCTACATCTCCGGGACAGGTTTGGAAGAGACCCAGTACTTC. Its translation: CASSYISGTGLEETQYF.

The chain carries TRBV11-2 and TRBJ2-1; D not resolved. The CDR3 runs to 16 residues. V gave up 6 bases and J gave up 8 bases, with 23 bases separating them. Germline assignment: CDR1 SGHAT and CDR2 FQNNGV. Here the CDR3 DNA reads TGTGCCAGCAGGACGATAAGGGCCCCACGAGGCTATGAGCAGTTCTTC. Protein sequence: CASRTIRAPRGYEQFF.

This chain links TRBV29-1 with TRBJ2-7, with TRBD2 matching 12 bases. In germline, CDR1 is SQVTM, CDR2 ANQGSEA. This CDR3 spans 14 amino acids. The V segment lost 6 bases and the J segment 2 bases; nucleotides outside the gene matches: 5. The CDR3 protein is CSVRTSGTPYEQYF. The DNA for the CDR3 is TGCAGCGTCCGGACTAGCGGGACCCCCTACGAGCAGTACTTC.

The CDR3 sequence: CASSSLAVRSYNEQFF. The CDR3 DNA is TGTGCCAGCAGTTCCTTAGCGGTTCGCTCCTACAATGAGCAGTTCTTC. The chain combines TRBV28 with TRBJ2-1, with D tentatively TRBD2 (6 bases). Trimming took off 4 bases at V and 0 bases at J, with 13 bases between the two ends. CDR3 length: 16 residues. From germline, CDR1 is MDHEN and CDR2 SYDVKM.

The chain combines TRBV6-1 with TRBJ2-1; TRBD2 agrees at 9 bases. The ends lost 7 bases at V and 4 bases at J; junction bases unmatched: 8. Germline CDR1 MNHNS, CDR2 SASEGT. The length of the CDR3 is 15 residues. The CDR3 here is CASTMGSGRYNEQFF. CDR3 sequence (DNA): TGTGCCAGCACTATGGGAAGCGGGAGGTACAATGAGCAGTTCTTC.

The V gene is TRBV2, the J gene TRBJ2-3, with D perhaps matching TRBD1 (5 bases). The germline CDR1 and CDR2 sequences are SNHLY and FYNNEI. V was shortened by 2 bases and J by 7 bases, with 7 bases between the two germline ends. This CDR3 contains 12 residues. Written as DNA, the CDR3 is TGTGCCAGCAGTGAAAGGGGCAATACGCAGTATTTT. It encodes CASSERGNTQYF.

V usage is TRBV6-6 and J usage is TRBJ1-2; 9 bases are shared with TRBD1. Germline CDR1 and CDR2: MNHNY and SVGAGI (reference sequence). J lost 5 bases, V lost 0 bases, and 7 bases had no gene match. The CDR3 is made up of 16 amino acids. The CDR3 DNA sequence: TGTGCCAGCAGTTACTCGAGGGACAGGGACAAGTATGGCTACACCTTC. Its protein product is CASSYSRDRDKYGYTF.

V gene TRBV18 combines with J gene TRBJ1-2; D is undetermined. Germline CDR1 KGHSH, CDR2 LQKENI. The V end lost 2 bases, the J end lost 4 bases, and 11 bases lay between the germline ends. The CDR3 is 14 amino acids. The CDR3 reads CASSPSTFAYGYTF. Written as DNA, the CDR3 is TGTGCCAGCTCACCATCGACATTCGCCTATGGCTACACCTTC.

This sequence joins TRBV15 and TRBJ2-3; D remains unclear. V gave up 3 bases and J gave up 2 bases, with 6 bases separating them. The V gene's germline CDR1 is LNHNV and CDR2 YYDKDF (reference sequence). There are 13 residues in the CDR3. The CDR3 here is CATSRSLTDTQYF. The CDR3 DNA is TGTGCCACCAGCAGGTCCCTCACAGATACGCAGTATTTT.

The CDR3 sequence: CASSPTSREDTIYF. In nucleotides, the CDR3 is TGTGCCAGCAGCCCCACCAGTCGCGAGGACACCATATATTTT. The chain joins TRBV7-2 to TRBJ1-3; no firm D call. Germline-derived CDR1 and CDR2 are SGHTA and FQGNSA. The CDR3 has 14 residues. V was pared by 5 bases and J by 8 bases, with 16 bases between.

The V and J genes are TRBV11-2 and TRBJ2-1; the D is unclear. In germline, CDR1 is SGHAT, CDR2 FQNNGV. V was pared by 1 base and J by 4 bases, with 11 bases between. The CDR3 loop spans 15 amino acids. DNA of the CDR3: TGTGCCAGCAGCTTAGCGTCTAGTTTTTACAATGAGCAGTTCTTC. Amino acid sequence: CASSLASSFYNEQFF.

V is TRBV2 and J is TRBJ2-2; D gene uncertain. This CDR3 comprises 15 residues. In germline, CDR1 is SNHLY, CDR2 FYNNEI. V was pared by 7 bases and J by 4 bases, with 16 bases between. The CDR3: CASNPLPGGTGELFF. The CDR3 DNA follows: TGTGCCAGCAATCCCTTGCCCGGTGGCACCGGGGAGCTGTTTTTT.

CDR3 region: CASSFTGTDTHTGELFF. The CDR3 region has the DNA TGTGCCAGCAGCTTTACCGGGACAGATACCCACACCGGGGAGCTGTTTTTT. The chain recombines TRBV7-3 with TRBJ2-2, with 7 bases aligning to TRBD1. Losses at the gene ends were 3 bases for V and 3 bases for J; bases not matched to a gene: 10. This CDR3 spans 17 amino acids. Germline V CDR1 and CDR2: SGHTA, FQGTGA.

The chain links TRBV7-7 to TRBJ2-5, with 7 bases matching TRBD2. Germline-derived CDR1 and CDR2 are SSHAT and FNYEAQ (reference sequence). This CDR3 region has 14 residues. Trimming at V came to 5 bases and at J to 5 bases, leaving 8 bases not matched to a gene. The CDR3 protein is CASSPMGGYETQYF. The CDR3 nucleotides are TGTGCCAGCAGCCCGATGGGGGGGTATGAGACCCAGTACTTC.